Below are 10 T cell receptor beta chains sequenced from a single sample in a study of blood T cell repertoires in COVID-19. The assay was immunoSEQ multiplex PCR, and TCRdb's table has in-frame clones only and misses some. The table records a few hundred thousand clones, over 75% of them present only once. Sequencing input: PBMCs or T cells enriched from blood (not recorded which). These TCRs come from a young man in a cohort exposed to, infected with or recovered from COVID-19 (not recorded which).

CDR3 in DNA: TGTGCCAGCAGTCTTGGACAGGGGGGCAATGAGCAGTTCTTC. Its protein product is CASSLGQGGNEQFF. This chain links TRBV27 with TRBJ2-1, with 10 bases that match TRBD1. The CDR3 is 14 amino acids. J gave up 6 bases and V 5 bases, and 4 bases lay outside the gene matches. Per the germline V gene, CDR1 is MNHEY and CDR2 is SMNVEV (reference sequence).

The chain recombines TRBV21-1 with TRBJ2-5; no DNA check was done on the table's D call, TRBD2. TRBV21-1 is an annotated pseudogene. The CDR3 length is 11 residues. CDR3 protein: CASIPKETQYF. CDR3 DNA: TGTGCCAGCATACCTAAGGAGACCCAGTACTTC.

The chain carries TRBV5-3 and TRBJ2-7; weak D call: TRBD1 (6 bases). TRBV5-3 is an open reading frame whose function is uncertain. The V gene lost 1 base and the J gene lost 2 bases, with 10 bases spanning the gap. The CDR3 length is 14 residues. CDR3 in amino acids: CARSLSGQTYEQYF. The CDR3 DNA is TGTGCCAGAAGCTTGTCCGGACAGACCTACGAGCAGTACTTC.

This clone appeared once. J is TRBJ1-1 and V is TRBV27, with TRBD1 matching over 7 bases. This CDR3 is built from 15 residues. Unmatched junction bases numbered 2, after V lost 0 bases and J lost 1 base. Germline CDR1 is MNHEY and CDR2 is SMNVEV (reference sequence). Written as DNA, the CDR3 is TGTGCCAGCAGTTTATCGACAGGGTGGAACACTGAAGCTTTCTTT. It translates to CASSLSTGWNTEAFF.

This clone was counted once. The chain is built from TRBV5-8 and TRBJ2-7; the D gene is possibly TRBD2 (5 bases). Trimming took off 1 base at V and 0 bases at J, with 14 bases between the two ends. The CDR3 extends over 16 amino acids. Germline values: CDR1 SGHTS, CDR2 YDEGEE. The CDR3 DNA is TGTGCCAGCAGCTTGTCCCAGCGGCAGCCCTCCTACGAGCAGTACTTC. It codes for CASSLSQRQPSYEQYF.

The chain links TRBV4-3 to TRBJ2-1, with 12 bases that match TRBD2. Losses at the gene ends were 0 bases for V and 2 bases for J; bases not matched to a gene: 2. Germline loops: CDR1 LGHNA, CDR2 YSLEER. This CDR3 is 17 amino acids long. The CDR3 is CASSQEGTSGPYNEQFF. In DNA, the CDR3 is TGCGCCAGCAGCCAAGAGGGGACTAGCGGGCCCTACAATGAGCAGTTCTTC.

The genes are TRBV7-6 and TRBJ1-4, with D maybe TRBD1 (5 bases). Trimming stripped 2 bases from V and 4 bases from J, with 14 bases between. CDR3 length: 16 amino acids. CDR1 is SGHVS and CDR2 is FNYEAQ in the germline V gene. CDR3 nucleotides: TGTGCCAGCAGCTTACGGGGGGACGGACATAATGAAAAACTGTTTTTT. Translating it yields CASSLRGDGHNEKLFF.

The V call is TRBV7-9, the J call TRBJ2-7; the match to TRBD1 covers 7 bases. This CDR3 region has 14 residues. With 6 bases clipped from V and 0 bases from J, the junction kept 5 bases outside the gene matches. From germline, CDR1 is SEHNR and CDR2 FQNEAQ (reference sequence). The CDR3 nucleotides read TGTGCCAGCAGGACAGGGAAGGACTCCTACGAGCAGTACTTC. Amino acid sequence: CASRTGKDSYEQYF.

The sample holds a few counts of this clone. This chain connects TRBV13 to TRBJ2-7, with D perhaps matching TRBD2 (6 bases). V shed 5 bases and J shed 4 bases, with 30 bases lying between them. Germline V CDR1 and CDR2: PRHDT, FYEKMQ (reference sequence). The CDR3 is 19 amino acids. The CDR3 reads CASSQNPELAGTFPYEQYF. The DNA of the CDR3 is TGTGCCAGCAGCCAAAACCCGGAACTCGCAGGGACTTTTCCATACGAGCAGTACTTC.

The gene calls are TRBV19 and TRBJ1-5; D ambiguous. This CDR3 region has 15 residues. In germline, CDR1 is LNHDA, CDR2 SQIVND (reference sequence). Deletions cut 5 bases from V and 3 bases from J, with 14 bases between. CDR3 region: CASSRDDEDNQPQHF. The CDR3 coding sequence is TGTGCCAGTAGTCGGGATGATGAGGACAATCAGCCCCAGCATTTT.